Described below is a single TCR beta chain sequence and its context. Its antigen remains unidentified. The PCR ran on 60 Vbeta and 13 Jbeta primers. The protocol was immunoSEQ multiplex PCR, while the TCRdb copy is restricted to in-frame clones and leaves out a portion. The table shows some 57,000 clones, with about 57% occurring only once. Germline lookup yields CDR1 SGDLS and CDR2 YYNGEE. This CDR3 contains 16 residues. J was trimmed by 5 bases and V by 0 bases; bases with no gene match: 7. The data originate from a study of cytomegalovirus exposure and HLA in healthy donors. Overall study: Membership in the Caucasian-associated ancestry cluster was found for 81% of almost 400 genotyped donors. Study-wide points: A further, later analysis showed that HLA-associated TCR beta chains (compared with equally common others) were more clonally expanded. Based on reports, TCR beta sequences accurately predicted HLA-A and HLA-B alleles for most subjects.

Though nominally healthy at sampling, donors likely had unrecorded immune exposures. Sample: PBMCs. This clonotype originated in a human donor in good health. The rearrangement joins TRBV9 to TRBJ2-5, with 10 bases identical to TRBD2. CDR3 loop: CASSVVGAGGQETQYF. CDR3 DNA sequence: TGTGCCAGCAGCGTAGTAGGAGCGGGGGGGCAGGAGACCCAGTACTTC. The entire variable domain, with the rest obtained from reference TRBV9 and TRBJ2-5, is as follows: DSGVTQTPKHLITATGQRVTLRCSPRSGDLSVYWYQQSLDQGLQFLIQYYNGEERAKGNILERFSAQQFPDLHSELNLSSLELGDSALYFCASSVVGAGGQETQYFGPGTRLLVL.